A selection of T cell receptor beta chains follows, all from one sample in a study of T cells in localized non-small cell lung cancer. Libraries were prepared by immunoSEQ multiplex PCR; TCRdb keeps only in-frame clonotypes and omits some of them. The sample holds some 50,000 clones, more than 75% seen once. Sequenced here: PBMCs, sampled before any cancer treatment. The receptors shown here come from a female donor with stage II lung adenocarcinoma. Each CDR3 is given with its conserved first and last residue. A D gene is named only where the DNA matches it firmly. The listing skips clone size in some rows; elsewhere it reads once, few, many or a size class.

D	size	V	J	CDR3	DNA
.	once	TRBV9	TRBJ1-1	CASSPSGKAEAFF	TGTGCCAGCAGCCCTTCAGGGAAAGCTGAAGCTTTCTTT
.	once	TRBV5-1	TRBJ1-1	CASSLVGQGTNTEAFF	TGCGCCAGCAGCTTGGTGGGGCAGGGGACGAACACTGAAGCTTTCTTT
TRBD1	.	TRBV29-1	TRBJ2-6	CSVPGQAHSGANVLTF	TGCAGCGTACCGGGACAGGCTCACTCTGGGGCCAACGTCCTGACTTTC
.	.	TRBV7-2	TRBJ1-2	CASSGESRDVYNYGYTF	TGTGCCAGCAGTGGGGAGTCCAGGGATGTGTATAACTATGGCTACACCTTC
.	.	TRBV20-1	TRBJ2-5	CSARVSQTQYF	TGCAGTGCTAGAGTGTCACAGACCCAGTACTTC
.	few	TRBV5-1	TRBJ2-6	CASSTFPGQGAGANVLTF	TGCGCCAGCAGCACCTTTCCGGGACAAGGGGCAGGGGCCAACGTCCTGACTTTC
TRBD1	.	TRBV7-8	TRBJ1-6	CASSLDWRQGWNSPLHF	TGTGCCAGCAGCTTAGATTGGCGACAGGGATGGAATTCACCCCTCCACTTT
.	.	TRBV6-1	TRBJ1-3	CASSEYHPPSGNTIYF	TGTGCCAGCAGTGAATATCATCCCCCCTCTGGAAACACCATATATTTT
.	.	TRBV5-4	TRBJ1-2	CASSLVKRSGDGYTF	TGTGCCAGCAGCTTGGTTAAACGGTCCGGTGATGGCTACACCTTC
.	.	TRBV30	TRBJ1-1	CAWSRENTEAFF	TGTGCCTGGAGCCGGGAGAACACTGAAGCTTTCTTT
TRBD2	.	TRBV6-4	TRBJ2-1	CASSEGRGVPYNEQFF	TGTGCCAGCAGTGAAGGTCGGGGGGTACCCTACAATGAGCAGTTCTTC
.	.	TRBV7-2	TRBJ2-2	CASSPLSYTGELFF	TGTGCCAGCAGCCCCCTATCTTACACCGGGGAGCTGTTTTTT
.	.	TRBV7-8	TRBJ1-5	CASSLALKDQPQHF	TGTGCCAGCAGCTTAGCGCTGAAAGACCAGCCCCAGCATTTT
TRBD1	.	TRBV14	TRBJ1-1	CASSQDRETGRFF	TGTGCCAGCAGCCAAGATCGGGAGACAGGGCGTTTCTTT
.	.	TRBV5-5	TRBJ1-4	CASSLAGAREKLFF	TGTGCCAGCAGCTTGGCTGGGGCGAGGGAAAAACTGTTTTTT
TRBD1	.	TRBV2	TRBJ1-3	CASSFRQGGNTIYF	TGTGCCAGTTCCTTTCGACAGGGGGGAAACACCATATATTTT
.	few	TRBV13	TRBJ1-1	CASRVALNTEAFF	TGTGCCAGCCGGGTCGCCCTGAACACTGAAGCTTTCTTT
TRBD2	.	TRBV15	TRBJ2-5	CATSKRGGRETQYF	TGTGCCACCAGCAAACGGGGGGGCAGGGAGACCCAGTACTTC
.	.	TRBV6-4	TRBJ1-2	CASSPGGLDYGYTF	TGTGCCAGCAGTCCCGGCGGATTAGACTATGGCTACACCTTC
.	few	TRBV6-5	TRBJ1-1	CASSYLHSHGNTEAFF	TGTGCCAGCAGTTACTTACATTCCCATGGAAACACTGAAGCTTTCTTT
TRBD2	.	TRBV6-6	TRBJ2-5	CASSPGGVKETQYF	TGTGCCAGCAGTCCCGGGGGGGTCAAGGAGACCCAGTACTTC
.	once	TRBV6-6	TRBJ1-5	CASSDRDGSNQPQHF	TGTGCCAGCAGTGACCGGGACGGGAGCAATCAGCCCCAGCATTTT
TRBD2	.	TRBV7-2	TRBJ2-1	CASSLEGGAYNEQFF	TGTGCTAGCAGCCTGGAGGGAGGGGCCTACAATGAGCAGTTCTTC
.	.	TRBV15	TRBJ1-2	CATSSEWGDRNYGYTF	TGTGCCACCAGCAGTGAATGGGGGGATCGAAACTATGGCTACACCTTC
.	.	TRBV7-8	TRBJ1-5	CASSLLSNQPQHF	TGTGCCAGCAGTCTCCTTAGCAATCAGCCCCAGCATTTT
.	.	TRBV5-1	TRBJ2-2	CASSLVAGELFF	TGCGCCAGCAGCTTGGTCGCCGGGGAGCTGTTTTTT
.	.	TRBV7-9	TRBJ1-3	CASSGGVSFTIYF	TGTGCCAGCAGCGGCGGCGTGTCGTTCACCATATATTTT
.	.	TRBV10-1	TRBJ2-1	CASSGDGVNEQFF	TGCGCCAGCAGTGGAGACGGAGTCAATGAGCAGTTCTTC
TRBD1	.	TRBV19	TRBJ1-5	CASSLFTRDRQPQHF	TGTGCCAGTAGTCTCTTTACCCGGGACAGACAGCCCCAGCATTTT
TRBD2	medium-sized	TRBV6-4	TRBJ2-3	CASSEGTSGGTDTQYF	TGTGCCAGCAGTGAGGGGACTAGCGGGGGGACAGATACGCAGTATTTT
.	.	TRBV12-5	TRBJ2-7	CASGLYKILRAQPGYEQYF	TGTGCTAGTGGTTTGTACAAGATCTTGCGGGCCCAGCCGGGCTACGAGCAGTACTTC
.	.	TRBV7-9	TRBJ1-2	CASSLLEQGEGYTF	TGTGCCAGCAGCTTACTCGAACAGGGAGAAGGCTACACCTTC
.	once	TRBV27	TRBJ1-1	CASNARGPNTEAFF	TGTGCCAGCAATGCTAGAGGGCCGAACACTGAAGCTTTCTTT
.	.	TRBV27	TRBJ1-1	CASSRGNTEAFF	TGTGCCAGCAGCAGGGGGAACACTGAAGCTTTCTTT
TRBD1	.	TRBV7-7	TRBJ2-3	CASSPGTGISTDTQYF	TGTGCCAGCAGCCCGGGGACAGGGATTTCCACAGATACGCAGTATTTT
TRBD1	.	TRBV15	TRBJ1-4	CATSNRDRGYEKLFF	TGTGCCACCAGCAACCGGGACAGGGGATATGAAAAACTGTTTTTT
TRBD1	once	TRBV7-3	TRBJ1-1	CASSKAGQGRDTEAFF	TGTGCCAGCAGCAAGGCCGGACAGGGGAGAGACACTGAAGCTTTCTTT
.	.	TRBV7-6	TRBJ1-2	CASSLAPGLVGNGGYTF	TGTGCCAGCAGCTTAGCGCCAGGGTTGGTCGGAAATGGGGGCTACACCTTC
.	.	TRBV18	TRBJ1-1	CASSDDQGAQAFF	TGTGCCAGCTCAGATGACCAGGGCGCCCAAGCTTTCTTT
.	.	TRBV7-2	TRBJ1-2	CASSLSSQNLYGYTF	TGTGCCAGCAGCTTAAGTTCACAGAACCTCTATGGCTACACCTTC